Below are 18 T cell receptor beta chains sequenced from a single sample in a study of blood T cell repertoires in COVID-19. The protocol was immunoSEQ multiplex PCR, while the TCRdb copy is restricted to in-frame clones and leaves out a portion. This sample has around 200,000 clones, with 85% found just once. The sample comprised PBMCs or T cells enriched from blood (not recorded which). The receptors were sampled from a man between 35 and 55 years old who had recovered from COVID-19.

The chain has TRBV4-2 and TRBJ2-7; TRBD1 matches 9 bases. The V gene end was trimmed by 0 bases and the J gene end by 3 bases; junction bases not matched to a gene: 6. Germline V lookup: CDR1 LGHNA, CDR2 YNFKEQ. The CDR3 is 16 residues long. CDR3 DNA sequence: TGTGCCAGCAGCCAAGACGAGACAGGGGGTTACTACGAGCAGTACTTC. Encoded protein: CASSQDETGGYYEQYF.

The genes are TRBV28 and TRBJ1-2; TRBD1 matches 8 bases. The CDR3 spans 14 residues. Germline CDR1 reads MDHEN; CDR2 reads SYDVKM. The V and J ends lost 2 bases and 4 bases, in that order; junction bases with no gene match: 3. This CDR3 is CASSLQGAGYGYTF. CDR3 coding DNA: TGTGCCAGCAGTTTACAGGGGGCAGGCTATGGCTACACCTTC.

The genes are TRBV9 and TRBJ2-7; weak D call: TRBD1 (6 bases). The V end was cut by 0 bases, the J end by 2 bases, with 15 bases between. Germline CDR1 is SGDLS and CDR2 is YYNGEE. CDR3 length: 16 amino acids. The CDR3 spells CASSVAGGETTYEQYF. DNA of the CDR3: TGTGCCAGCAGCGTAGCTGGGGGCGAGACAACCTACGAGCAGTACTTC.

This sequence joins TRBV29-1 and TRBJ2-3; weak D call: TRBD1 (5 bases). Trimming took off 7 bases at V and 7 bases at J, with 30 bases between the two ends. There are 17 residues in the CDR3. CDR1 is SQVTM, CDR2 ANQGSEA, per germline. The CDR3 DNA sequence: TGCAGCGCCTCAGGGTTCCAGGACGATGTACGGTCAAATACGCAGTATTTT. Protein product: CSASGFQDDVRSNTQYF.

J is TRBJ1-6 and V is TRBV3-1 (or the pseudogene TRBV3-2); maybe TRBD1 (5 bases). CDR3 length: 14 residues. CDR1 is LGHDT and CDR2 is YNNKEL in the germline V gene (reference sequence). Trimming left V 0 bases short and J 9 bases short, with 9 bases between. This chain's CDR3 is CASSQDGRVSPLHF. In DNA, the CDR3 is TGTGCCAGCAGCCAAGATGGCAGGGTTTCACCCCTCCACTTT.

The rearrangement joins TRBV18 to TRBJ2-3, with a tentative D call TRBD1 (5 bases). The CDR3 length is 15 residues. Germline V gives CDR1 KGHSH, CDR2 LQKENI. Trimming cost V 0 bases and J 1 base, with 8 bases left between them. CDR3 bases: TGTGCCAGCTCACCACCGGCGACAGGCACAGATACGCAGTATTTT. Encoded protein: CASSPPATGTDTQYF.

The table lists this clone with a count of one. The V gene is TRBV13, the J gene TRBJ1-3; D is undetermined. This CDR3 region has 14 residues. The V end lost 7 bases, the J end lost 1 base, and 11 bases lay between the germline ends. Germline V gene data show CDR1 as PRHDT and CDR2 as FYEKMQ (reference sequence). The CDR3 spells CASKEEISGNTIYF. The CDR3 coding sequence is TGTGCCAGCAAGGAGGAGATTTCTGGAAACACCATATATTTT.

The gene calls are TRBV7-2 and TRBJ2-7, with TRBD2 identical over 15 bases. Germline V lookup: CDR1 SGHTA, CDR2 FQGNSA. The CDR3 extends over 14 amino acids. Unmatched junction bases numbered 5, after V lost 4 bases and J lost 10 bases. CDR3 residues: CASSSGTSGRNQYF. Written as DNA, the CDR3 is TGTGCCAGCAGCTCCGGGACTAGCGGGAGGAATCAGTACTTC.

The chain joins TRBV7-9 to TRBJ1-2, with TRBD1 identical over 9 bases. With V trimmed by 5 bases and J by 6 bases, 7 bases remained unmatched. Germline V lookup: CDR1 SEHNR, CDR2 FQNEAQ (reference sequence). This CDR3 has 14 residues. CDR3 sequence: CASSPTGGADGYTF. For the CDR3, the DNA is TGTGCCAGCAGCCCAACAGGGGGCGCGGATGGCTACACCTTC.

This chain connects TRBV30 to TRBJ2-7; TRBD2 aligns across 10 bases. This CDR3 has 14 residues. Unmatched junction bases numbered 3, after V lost 3 bases and J lost 1 base. Germline assignment: CDR1 GTSNPN and CDR2 SVGIG (reference sequence). The CDR3 region has the DNA TGTGCCTGGAGGACTAGCGGGTTATCCTACGAGCAGTACTTC. Protein: CAWRTSGLSYEQYF.

This clone appeared a single time. The gene calls are TRBV7-2 and TRBJ2-7, with 8 bases identical to TRBD2. V was clipped by 3 bases and J by 0 bases; unmatched bases: 4. Looked up from germline, CDR1 is SGHTA and CDR2 is FQGNSA. The CDR3 extends over 15 amino acids. The CDR3 DNA reads as TGTGCCAGCAGCTTCCTAGCGGGCCTCTCCTACGAGCAGTACTTC. Translation gives CASSFLAGLSYEQYF.

This chain links TRBV28 with TRBJ1-4; 10 bases line up with TRBD1. V trimming: 2 bases; J trimming: 7 bases; junction bases outside the gene matches: 1. The CDR3 extends over 14 amino acids. Germline V lookup: CDR1 MDHEN, CDR2 SYDVKM. CDR3 coding DNA: TGTGCCAGCAGTTTAGGGGACAGGGGTGAAAAACTGTTTTTT. As protein: CASSLGDRGEKLFF. The entire variable domain, with the rest obtained from reference TRBV28 and TRBJ1-4, is as follows: DVKVTQSSRYLVKRTGEKVFLECVQDMDHENMFWYRQDPGLGLRLIYFSYDVKMKEKGDIPEGYSVSREKKERFSLILESASTNQTSMYLCASSLGDRGEKLFFGSGTQLSVL.

The V call is TRBV5-1, the J call TRBJ2-3, with a possible D match to TRBD2 (5 bases). CDR3 length: 13 amino acids. V was pared by 6 bases and J by 4 bases, with 12 bases between. Germline V gives CDR1 SGHRS, CDR2 YFSETQ. The CDR3 region has the DNA TGCGCCAGCACGGACCAGCGGCCAGATACGCAGTATTTT. Amino acid sequence: CASTDQRPDTQYF.

V usage is TRBV6-5 and J usage is TRBJ2-7; 7 positions agree with TRBD2. V was pared by 0 bases and J by 3 bases, with 5 bases of the junction left unmatched. The germline V gene encodes CDR1 MNHEY and CDR2 SVGAGI. This CDR3 is built from 15 residues. The CDR3 spells CASSYSSGAGYEQYF. The CDR3 nucleotides are TGTGCCAGCAGTTACTCCAGCGGGGCCGGCTACGAGCAGTACTTC.

The chain couples TRBV5-4 to TRBJ2-1, with 10 bases fitting TRBD1. V lost 4 bases to trimming and J lost 4 bases; unmatched junction nucleotides: 5. Germline CDR1 is SGHNT and CDR2 is YYREEE (reference sequence). The CDR3 extends over 15 amino acids. This CDR3 is CASSRGQGVYNEQFF. CDR3 DNA: TGTGCCAGCAGCCGAGGACAGGGGGTGTACAATGAGCAGTTCTTC. Full variable domain (outside the CDR3, taken from reference TRBV5-4 and TRBJ2-1): ETGVTQSPTHLIKTRGQQVTLRCSSQSGHNTVSWYQQALGQGPQFIFQYYREEENGRGNFPPRFSGLQFPNYSSELNVNALELDDSALYLCASSRGQGVYNEQFFGPGTRLTVL.

The gene calls are TRBV29-1 and TRBJ1-1, with D possibly TRBD1 on 5 matching bases. Germline values: CDR1 SQVTM, CDR2 ANQGSEA. Trimming took 4 bases from V and 8 from J, leaving 14 bases between them. The CDR3 is 12 residues long. The CDR3 sequence is CSVVGGRREAFF. The CDR3 DNA follows: TGCAGCGTTGTGGGGGGACGGAGAGAAGCTTTCTTT.

This clone was seen more than once but under ten times. This sequence joins TRBV5-4 and TRBJ1-1; no firm D call. The V end was cut by 0 bases, the J end by 11 bases, with 17 bases between. The CDR3 has 14 residues. Germline lookup yields CDR1 SGHNT and CDR2 YYREEE (reference sequence). CDR3 residues: CASSLDALSGAAFF. DNA of the CDR3: TGTGCCAGCAGCTTGGACGCGTTGTCGGGTGCGGCTTTCTTT.

The chain joins TRBV6-5 to TRBJ2-7; TRBD2 might be the D (5 bases). Germline CDR1 reads MNHEY; CDR2 reads SVGAGI. This CDR3 region has 14 residues. The ends were cut back, 2 bases at V and 2 bases at J, with 10 bases in the middle. CDR3 sequence (DNA): TGTGCCAGCAGTTACGGGAGTGTAACCTACGAGCAGTACTTC. Its translation is CASSYGSVTYEQYF.